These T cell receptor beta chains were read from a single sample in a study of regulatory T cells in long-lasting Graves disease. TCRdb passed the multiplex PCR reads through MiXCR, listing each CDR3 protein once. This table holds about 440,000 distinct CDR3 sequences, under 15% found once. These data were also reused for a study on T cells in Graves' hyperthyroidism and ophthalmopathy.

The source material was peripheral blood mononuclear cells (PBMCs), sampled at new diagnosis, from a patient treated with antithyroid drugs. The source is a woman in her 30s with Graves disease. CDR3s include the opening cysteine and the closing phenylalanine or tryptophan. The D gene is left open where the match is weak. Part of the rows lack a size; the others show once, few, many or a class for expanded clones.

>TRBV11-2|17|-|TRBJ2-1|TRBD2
CASSSSGTSGAYNEQFF
TGTGCCAGCAGCTCCTCCGGGACTAGCGGGGCCTACAATGAGCAGTTCTTC
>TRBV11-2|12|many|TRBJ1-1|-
CASGGASPEAFF
TGTGCCAGCGGAGGAGCGAGCCCTGAAGCTTTCTTT
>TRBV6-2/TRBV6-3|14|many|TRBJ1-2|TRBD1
CASSEGQTLFGYTF
TGTGCCAGCAGTGAGGGACAGACCCTTTTTGGCTACACCTTC
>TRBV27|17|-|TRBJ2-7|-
CASSNLMGTSSSYEQYF
TGTGCCAGCAGTAACCTTATGGGAACTTCGAGCTCCTACGAGCAGTACTTC
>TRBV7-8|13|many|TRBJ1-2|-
CASSLQGRGGYTF
TGTGCCAGCAGCTTGCAGGGGAGGGGAGGCTACACCTTC
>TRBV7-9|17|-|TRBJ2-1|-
CASSLLSLRTTYNEQFF
TGTGCCAGCAGCTTACTGAGCCTTAGGACTACCTACAATGAGCAGTTCTTC
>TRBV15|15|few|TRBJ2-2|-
CATSRDPTPGGELFF
TGTGCCACCAGCAGAGATCCAACCCCGGGTGGGGAGCTGTTTTTT
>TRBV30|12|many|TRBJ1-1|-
CAWSRMATEAFF
TGTGCCTGGAGTCGGATGGCCACTGAAGCTTTCTTT
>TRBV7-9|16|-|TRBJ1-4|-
CASSQHMIATNEKLFF
TGTGCCAGCAGCCAACACATGATTGCAACTAATGAAAAACTGTTTTTT
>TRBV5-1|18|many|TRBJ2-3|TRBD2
CASSLGLAGVGRTDTQYF
TGCGCCAGCAGCTTGGGACTAGCGGGAGTAGGCCGCACAGATACGCAGTATTTT
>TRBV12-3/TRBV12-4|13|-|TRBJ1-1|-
CASSLLVSTEAFF
TGTGCCAGCAGCCTCCTTGTGAGCACTGAAGCTTTCTTT
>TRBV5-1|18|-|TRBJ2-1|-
CASSLAVSPVYSYNEQFF
TGCGCCAGCAGCTTGGCAGTCTCCCCGGTTTACTCCTACAATGAGCAGTTCTTC
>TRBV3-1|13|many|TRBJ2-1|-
CASSQGVAAPQFF
TGTGCCAGCAGCCAAGGGGTGGCCGCCCCCCAGTTCTTC
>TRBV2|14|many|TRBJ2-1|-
CASSEARLASEQFF
TGTGCCAGCAGTGAAGCCCGGCTAGCGAGTGAGCAGTTCTTC
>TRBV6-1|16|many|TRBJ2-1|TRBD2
CASSAKSGAPYNEQFF
TGTGCCAGCAGCGCAAAAAGCGGGGCCCCCTACAATGAGCAGTTCTTC